This T cell receptor (beta chain) was sequenced for a study of spatial heterogeneity in lung cancer. Germline CDR1 reads SGHTA; CDR2 reads FQGNSA. V was cut by 1 base and J by 3 bases, with 10 bases left in between. The CDR3 spans 15 residues. The time point was: sample taken at primary tumor resection. TCRdb re-called the 5' RACE reads through MiXCR, storing one row per CDR3 protein. The repertoire includes more than 80,000 distinct CDR3 sequences, less than 15% of them detected once, and roughly two fifths sits in the top ten. This clonotype showed up just a few times. The TCR was taken from a male donor with early-stage non-small cell lung cancer. The chain employs TRBV7-2 and TRBJ1-5; maybe TRBD1 (5 bases). Sequencing was performed on PBMCs, taken at surgery. CDR3 in amino acids: CASSLGTGLNQPQHF. DNA for the CDR3: TGTGCCAGCAGCTTAGGAACGGGACTCAATCAGCCCCAGCATTTT.